The clone carrying this TCR beta chain turned up a few times. Its matching antigen is unknown. Germline trimming cut 6 bases from V and 4 bases from J; bases unmatched to any gene: 6. The CDR3 has 14 amino acids. Germline values: CDR1 MNHEY, CDR2 SVGEGT. The sample is drawn from a study of regulatory T cells in long-lasting Graves disease. The time point: newly diagnosed GD, antithyroid drugs for less than 3 months. PBMC-derived RNA was used for the TCR library. Investigators prepared the TCR beta libraries by applying iRepertoire HTBI primers and Arm-PCR of CDR3 regions. TCRdb re-analysed the multiplex PCR reads in MiXCR, keeping a single row per CDR3 protein. The sample shows about 560,000 distinct CDR3 sequences, roughly a sixth of them seen only once. Study outcomes and limitations: When disease was persistent, TRBV28, TRBJ1-2 and TRBJ2-5 were the favored segments.

This sample was also put to use in a study of T cells in Graves' hyperthyroidism and ophthalmopathy. That work contributes: Disease duration under 2 months; hyperthyroidism patients were aged 18 to 65.

The source was peripheral blood mononuclear cells (PBMCs), collected at new diagnosis, from a patient treated with antithyroid drugs. V gene TRBV6-2 or TRBV6-3 combines with J gene TRBJ2-5; 9 positions agree with TRBD1. The clonotype was recovered from a man younger than 35 with Graves disease. The CDR3 spells CASRHDRGTETQYF. The CDR3 bases are TGTGCCAGCAGACACGACAGGGGGACAGAGACCCAGTACTTC.